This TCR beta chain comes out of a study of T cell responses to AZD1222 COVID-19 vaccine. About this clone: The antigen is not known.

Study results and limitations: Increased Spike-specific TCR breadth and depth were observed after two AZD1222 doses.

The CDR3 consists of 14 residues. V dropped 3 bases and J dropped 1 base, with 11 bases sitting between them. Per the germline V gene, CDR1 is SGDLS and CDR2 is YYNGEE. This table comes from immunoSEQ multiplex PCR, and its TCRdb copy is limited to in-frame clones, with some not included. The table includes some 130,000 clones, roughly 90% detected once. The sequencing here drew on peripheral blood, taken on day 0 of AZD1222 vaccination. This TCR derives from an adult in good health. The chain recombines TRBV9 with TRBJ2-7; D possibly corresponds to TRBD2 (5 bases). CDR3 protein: CASSAGLRSYEQYF. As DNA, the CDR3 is TGTGCCAGCAGCGCCGGACTGCGATCCTACGAGCAGTACTTC.